This TCR beta chain appears in the sequencing data of a study of regulatory T cells in long-lasting Graves disease. Study-wide results and limits: For persistent Graves' patients, TCR diversity was lower than for newly diagnosed ones.

This clonotype was picked up many times. What it binds is unknown. The sample's time point: newly diagnosed GD, antithyroid drugs for less than 3 months. The TCR library was prepared using RNA isolated from PBMCs. Roughly 10 milliliters of peripheral blood were drawn into EDTA tubes. With iRepertoire HTBI primers and Arm-PCR of CDR3 regions, TCR beta libraries were built. TCRdb itself ran the multiplex PCR reads through MiXCR, one entry per CDR3 protein. This table has about 530,000 distinct CDR3 sequences, about 16% appearing once. These data were also reused for a study on T cells in Graves' hyperthyroidism and ophthalmopathy. According to that study: HTBI primers were used for first-round RT-PCR of the TCR CDR3. Model predictions of ophthalmopathy came a median approximately 6.5 months before onset.

This material consisted of peripheral blood mononuclear cells (PBMCs), taken at new diagnosis, from a patient treated with antithyroid drugs. This clonotype was sampled from a woman aged 40 to 65 with Graves disease.

CDR3 coding DNA: TGTGCCAGCAGCCCGCTGACAGGTCTGTTCAATGAGCAGTTCTTC. Its protein is CASSPLTGLFNEQFF. The chain employs TRBV11-2 and TRBJ2-1; D might be TRBD1 (6 bases). The CDR3 is 15 residues long. CDR1 and CDR2 from the germline V gene are SGHAT and FQNNGV. V lost 5 bases and J lost 6, with 17 bases in between.